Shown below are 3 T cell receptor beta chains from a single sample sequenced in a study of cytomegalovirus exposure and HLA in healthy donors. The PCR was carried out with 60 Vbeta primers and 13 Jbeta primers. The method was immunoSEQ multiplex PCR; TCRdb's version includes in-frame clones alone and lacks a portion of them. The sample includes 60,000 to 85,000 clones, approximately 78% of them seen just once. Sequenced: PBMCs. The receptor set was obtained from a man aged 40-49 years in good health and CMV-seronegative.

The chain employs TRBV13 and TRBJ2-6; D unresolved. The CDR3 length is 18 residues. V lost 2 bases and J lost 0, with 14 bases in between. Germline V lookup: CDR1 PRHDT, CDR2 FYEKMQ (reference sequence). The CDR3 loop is CASSLRVGGPSGANVLTF. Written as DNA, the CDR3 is TGTGCCAGCAGCTTAAGAGTAGGCGGCCCCTCTGGGGCCAACGTCCTGACTTTC.

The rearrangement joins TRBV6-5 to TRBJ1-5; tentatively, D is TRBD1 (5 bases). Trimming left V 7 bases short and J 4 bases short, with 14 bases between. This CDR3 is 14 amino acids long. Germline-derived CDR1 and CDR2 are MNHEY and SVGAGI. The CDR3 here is CASNPGRANQPQHF. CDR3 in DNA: TGTGCCAGCAACCCTGGCAGGGCTAATCAGCCCCAGCATTTT.

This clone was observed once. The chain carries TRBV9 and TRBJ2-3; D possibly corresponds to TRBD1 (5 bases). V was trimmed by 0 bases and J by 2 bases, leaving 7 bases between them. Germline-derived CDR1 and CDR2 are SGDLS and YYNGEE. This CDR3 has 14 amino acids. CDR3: CASSVGQTTDTQYF. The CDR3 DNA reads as TGTGCCAGCAGCGTAGGACAGACCACAGATACGCAGTATTTT. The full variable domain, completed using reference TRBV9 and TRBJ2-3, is DSGVTQTPKHLITATGQRVTLRCSPRSGDLSVYWYQQSLDQGLQFLIQYYNGEERAKGNILERFSAQQFPDLHSELNLSSLELGDSALYFCASSVGQTTDTQYFGPGTRLTVL.